The present T cell receptor beta chain was sequenced within a study of cytomegalovirus exposure and HLA in healthy donors. Study at large: The 130 or so validation repertoires, a later analysis reported, used the same platform as the 666 first-cohort repertoires. Study conclusions and caveats: The classifier reportedly diagnosed cytomegalovirus status with high specificity and sensitivity. According to a later analysis, TCR clusters from the first cohort tended to co-occur in the approximately 120 validation repertoires. Confirmation was obtained in vitro that a few CMV-associated chains are specific for CMV antigens.

Generated by immunoSEQ multiplex PCR, the TCRdb table keeps only in-frame clones and is missing some. This sample has 150,000 to 200,000 clones, with roughly 90% found just once. This clone occurred once. Its antigen is as yet unknown. From germline, CDR1 is LNHDA and CDR2 SQIVND (reference sequence). The length of the CDR3 is 16 residues. V dropped 6 bases and J dropped 4; count of bases not matched to a gene: 9. The gene calls are TRBV19 and TRBJ2-6, with 7 bases fitting TRBD1. The sequence was collected from a woman aged 30 to 39 in good health and CMV-seronegative. Material: PBMCs. CDR3 sequence (DNA): TGTGCCAGTAGCCGGACCACAGGGGCCGGGGCCAACGTCCTGACTTTC. Protein sequence: CASSRTTGAGANVLTF. Drawing the rest from reference TRBV19 and TRBJ2-6, the complete variable domain is DGGITQSPKYLFRKEGQNVTLSCEQNLNHDAMYWYRQDPGQGLRLIYYSQIVNDFQKGDIAEGYSVSREKKESFPLTVTSAQKNPTAFYLCASSRTTGAGANVLTFGAGSRLTVL.